This entry describes one TCR beta chain. Its specificity is not known. The sample belongs to a study of cytomegalovirus exposure and HLA in healthy donors. Germline-derived CDR1 and CDR2 are SGHRS and YFSETQ. V was pared by 4 bases and J by 0 bases, with 3 bases of the junction left unmatched. CDR3 length: 14 amino acids. Study findings and constraints: The study assumed roughly uniform donor sequencing depth for presence/absence analyses. Rarity characterized most TCR sequences, yet some public TCRs appeared in many donors. DRB1 had the most TCR associations and HLA-C the fewest, a later analysis found, with rates varying by HLA locus.

It was with 60 Vbeta and 13 Jbeta primers that the PCR ran. Some clones are missing from TCRdb's copy, which holds only in-frame ones; the method was immunoSEQ multiplex PCR. The sample contains fewer than 250,000 clones, around four fifths of which appear only once. The material sequenced was PBMCs. The chain combines TRBV5-1 with TRBJ2-5, with 7 bases aligning to TRBD1. The sequence came from a woman in her 50s in good health and CMV-seropositive. CDR3 nucleotide sequence: TGCGCCAGCAGCGTACAGGGGTACCAAGAGACCCAGTACTTC. It yields the protein CASSVQGYQETQYF. The full variable domain, with the rest looked up from reference TRBV5-1 and TRBJ2-5, is KAGVTQTPRYLIKTRGQQVTLSCSPISGHRSVSWYQQTPGQGLQFLFEYFSETQRNKGNFPGRFSGRQFSNSRSEMNVSTLELGDSALYLCASSVQGYQETQYFGPGTRLLVL.